This record looks at one T cell receptor beta chain sequence and its context. The antigen is not known. TCRdb redid the calling of the RT-PCR reads with MiXCR, one entry per CDR3 protein. The profile shows almost 600,000 distinct CDR3 sequences, roughly 15% of them singletons. The source of the sample is a study of response to subunit inactivated influenza vaccine. Study-wide results and limits: The authors offered the suggestion that each seasonal influenza vaccination recruits few new T cells.

Germline CDR1 is MNHEY and CDR2 is SVGAGI. Trimming shortened V by 8 bases and J by 4 bases, and 8 bases separated the two germline ends. The CDR3 sequence is 11 residues long. The specimen comprised PBMCs from blood, sampled 11 to 12 days after vaccination. The chain joins TRBV6-5 to TRBJ1-1; no clear D. The source of this sequence is a man aged 50 or older who received an inactivated influenza vaccine. In DNA, the CDR3 is TGTGCCAGCGGACCGGTCACTGAAGCTTTCTTT. This gives the protein CASGPVTEAFF.